Listed below are T cell receptor beta chains from one sample, sequenced in a study of shared clonotypes between healthy human individuals. Sequencing used immunoSEQ multiplex PCR; TCRdb keeps in-frame clones, though not all of them. The sample lists about a million clones, approximately 80% occurring once. Sequencing input: memory CD4+ T cells from PBMCs. These receptors all come from a young man in good health. Some clones in this sample may be carry-over from other donors' samples. Both conserved end residues are part of each CDR3. A D gene is named only where the DNA matches it firmly. Only some rows state a clone size, as once, few, many or a class for expanded clones.

v_call	j_call	d_call	clone_size	cdr3_aa	cdr3_nt
TRBV6-1	TRBJ2-7	.	once	CASSGPSPLEQYF	TGTGCCAGCAGTGGACCGTCCCCTCTCGAGCAGTACTTC
TRBV9	TRBJ2-1	.	.	CASSVALRVHEQFF	TGTGCCAGCAGCGTAGCCCTCAGGGTTCATGAGCAGTTCTTC
TRBV7-9	TRBJ1-2	TRBD1	.	CASSLQDRASTRYGYTF	TGTGCCAGCAGCTTACAGGACAGGGCGTCCACCCGCTATGGCTACACCTTC
TRBV11-2	TRBJ2-5	.	.	CASSAAGVGTQYF	TGTGCCAGCAGCGCAGCGGGCGTGGGGACCCAGTACTTC
TRBV5-1	TRBJ2-5	.	.	CASTPGGSQETQYF	TGCGCCAGCACTCCTGGGGGATCCCAAGAGACCCAGTACTTC
TRBV19	TRBJ2-2	.	.	CASSTQHGTGELFF	TGTGCCAGTAGTACCCAACACGGTACCGGGGAGCTGTTTTTT
TRBV30	TRBJ2-1	.	.	CAWENAVYNEQFF	TGTGCCTGGGAGAACGCAGTTTACAATGAGCAGTTCTTC
TRBV4-2	TRBJ2-7	.	.	CASSQDRGLTYEQYF	TGTGCCAGCAGCCAAGATCGAGGCTTAACCTACGAGCAGTACTTC
TRBV29-1	TRBJ2-7	.	.	CSVESGSYEQYF	TGCAGCGTTGAATCAGGTTCCTACGAGCAGTACTTC
TRBV5-1	TRBJ1-2	.	few	CASSSISTGDFYGYTF	TGCGCCAGCAGCTCAATCTCCACCGGGGACTTCTATGGCTACACCTTC
TRBV6-5	TRBJ1-1	.	.	CASILNTEAFF	TGTGCCAGCATACTGAACACTGAAGCTTTCTTT
TRBV15	TRBJ1-5	.	many	CATSPGTGLVDQPQHF	TGTGCCACCAGCCCAGGGACGGGCCTTGTCGATCAGCCCCAGCATTTT
TRBV7-2	TRBJ2-7	TRBD2	many	CASSFGGRVEQYF	TGTGCCAGCAGCTTCGGCGGGAGGGTCGAGCAGTACTTC
TRBV4-2	TRBJ2-7	TRBD2	few	CASSQPLGSGSYEQYF	TGTGCCAGCAGCCAACCCCTAGGGAGCGGGAGTTACGAGCAGTACTTC
TRBV4-2	TRBJ2-1	.	.	CASSQVLGQPTNNEQFF	TGTGCCAGCAGCCAAGTCTTAGGACAGCCGACCAACAATGAGCAGTTCTTC
TRBV7-3	TRBJ2-3	TRBD2	.	CASSTQGLAGGGTQYF	TGTGCCAGCAGCACCCAAGGACTAGCGGGAGGGGGTACGCAGTATTTT
TRBV12-5	TRBJ2-6	TRBD1	once	CASGLGQGASGANVLTF	TGTGCTAGTGGTTTGGGACAGGGGGCGTCCGGGGCCAACGTCCTGACTTTC
TRBV6-5	TRBJ1-2	TRBD1	.	CASSYGNRGGYTF	TGTGCCAGCAGTTACGGAAACAGGGGTGGCTACACCTTC
TRBV5-6	TRBJ2-5	.	.	CASSLRLADQETQYF	TGTGCCAGCAGCTTGAGGTTGGCGGACCAAGAGACCCAGTACTTC
TRBV4-2	TRBJ2-5	TRBD1	.	CASSQRQGRETQYF	TGTGCCAGCAGCCAACGACAGGGGAGAGAGACCCAGTACTTC